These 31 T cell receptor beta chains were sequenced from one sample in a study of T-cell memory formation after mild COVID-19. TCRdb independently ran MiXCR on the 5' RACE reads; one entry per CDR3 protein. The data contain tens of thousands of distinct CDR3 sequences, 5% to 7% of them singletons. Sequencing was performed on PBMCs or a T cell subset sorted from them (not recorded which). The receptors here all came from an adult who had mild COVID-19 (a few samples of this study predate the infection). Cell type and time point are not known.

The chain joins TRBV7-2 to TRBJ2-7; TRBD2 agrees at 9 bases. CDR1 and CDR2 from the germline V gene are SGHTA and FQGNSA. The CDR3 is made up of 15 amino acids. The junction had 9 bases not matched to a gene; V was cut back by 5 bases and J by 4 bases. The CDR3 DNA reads TGTGCCAGCAGCCAGGTCGCGGGAGGGCCTTACGAGCAGTACTTC. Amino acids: CASSQVAGGPYEQYF. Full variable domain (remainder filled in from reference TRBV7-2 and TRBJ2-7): GAGVSQSPSNKVTEKGKDVELRCDPISGHTALYWYRQSLGQGLEFLIYFQGNSAPDKSGLPSDRFSAERTGGSVSTLTIQRTQQEDSAVYLCASSQVAGGPYEQYFGPGTRLTVT.

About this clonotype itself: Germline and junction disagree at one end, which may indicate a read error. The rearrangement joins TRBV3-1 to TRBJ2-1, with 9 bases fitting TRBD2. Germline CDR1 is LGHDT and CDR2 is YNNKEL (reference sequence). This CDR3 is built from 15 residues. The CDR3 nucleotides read TGTGCCAGCAGCCAAGTGGTAGCGGGAGCGAATGCGCAGTTCTTC. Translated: CASSQVVAGANAQFF.

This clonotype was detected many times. This CDR3 reads CASSLALGTQYF. CDR3 nucleotide sequence: TGTGCCAGCAGCTTAGCGTTGGGGACCCAGTACTTC. V is TRBV7-9 and J is TRBJ2-5; D call uncertain. CDR3 length equals 12 residues. Germline CDR1 and CDR2: SEHNR and FQNEAQ (reference sequence). Deletions cut 0 bases from V and 7 bases from J, with 6 bases between.

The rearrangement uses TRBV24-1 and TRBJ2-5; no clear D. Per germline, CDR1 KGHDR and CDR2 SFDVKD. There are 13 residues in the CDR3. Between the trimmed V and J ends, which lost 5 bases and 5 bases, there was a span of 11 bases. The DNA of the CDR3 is TGTGCCACCAGTGTTCCCTCGCGGGAGACCCAGTACTTC. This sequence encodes CATSVPSRETQYF.

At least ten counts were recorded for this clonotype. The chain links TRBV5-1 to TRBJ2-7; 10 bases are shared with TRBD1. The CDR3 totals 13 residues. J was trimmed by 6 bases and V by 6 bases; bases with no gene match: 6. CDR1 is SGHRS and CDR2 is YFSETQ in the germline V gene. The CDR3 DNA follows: TGCGCCAGCACCATGGGACAGGGGTCCGAGCAGTACTTC. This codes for CASTMGQGSEQYF.

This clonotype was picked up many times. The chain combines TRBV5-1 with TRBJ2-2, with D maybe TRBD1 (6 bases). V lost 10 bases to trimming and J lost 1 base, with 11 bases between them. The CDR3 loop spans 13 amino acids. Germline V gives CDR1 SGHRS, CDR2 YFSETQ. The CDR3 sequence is CASKTGNTGELFF. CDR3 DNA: TGCGCCTCAAAGACAGGGAACACCGGGGAGCTGTTTTTT.

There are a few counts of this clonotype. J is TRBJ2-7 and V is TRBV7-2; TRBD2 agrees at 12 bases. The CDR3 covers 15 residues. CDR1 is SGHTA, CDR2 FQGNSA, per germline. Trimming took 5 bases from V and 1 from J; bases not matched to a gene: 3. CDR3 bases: TGTGCCAGCAGCCCGGGACTAGCGGGTTCCTACGAGCAGTACTTC. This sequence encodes CASSPGLAGSYEQYF.

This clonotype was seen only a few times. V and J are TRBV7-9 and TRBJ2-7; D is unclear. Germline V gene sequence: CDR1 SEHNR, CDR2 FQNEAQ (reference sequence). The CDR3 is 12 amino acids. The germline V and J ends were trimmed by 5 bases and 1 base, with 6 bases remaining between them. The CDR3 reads CASSVESYEQYF. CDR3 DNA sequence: TGTGCCAGCAGCGTGGAATCCTACGAGCAGTACTTC. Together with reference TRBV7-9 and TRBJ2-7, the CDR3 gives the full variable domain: DTGVSQNPRHKITKRGQNVTFRCDPISEHNRLYWYRQTLGQGPEFLTYFQNEAQLEKSRLLSDRFSAERPKGSFSTLEIQRTEQGDSAMYLCASSVESYEQYFGPGTRLTVT.

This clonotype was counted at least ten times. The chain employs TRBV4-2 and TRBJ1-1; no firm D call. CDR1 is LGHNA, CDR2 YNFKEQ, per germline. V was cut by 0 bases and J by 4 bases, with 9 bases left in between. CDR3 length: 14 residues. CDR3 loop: CASSQENQVTEAFF. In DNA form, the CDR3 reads TGTGCCAGCAGCCAAGAGAACCAGGTCACTGAAGCTTTCTTT.

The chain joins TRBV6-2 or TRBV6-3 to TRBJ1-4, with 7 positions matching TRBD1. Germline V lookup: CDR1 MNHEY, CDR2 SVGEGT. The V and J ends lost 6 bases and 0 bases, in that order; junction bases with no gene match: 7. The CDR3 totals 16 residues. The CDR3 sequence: CASRAGQTTTNEKLFF. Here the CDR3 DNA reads TGTGCCAGCAGAGCGGGACAGACTACAACTAATGAAAAACTGTTTTTT.

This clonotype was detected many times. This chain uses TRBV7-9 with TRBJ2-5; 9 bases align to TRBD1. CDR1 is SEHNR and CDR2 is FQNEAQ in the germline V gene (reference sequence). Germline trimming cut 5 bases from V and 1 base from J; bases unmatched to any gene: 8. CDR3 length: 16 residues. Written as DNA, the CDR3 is TGTGCCAGCAGCCCCGACAGGGGGAGGTTCCAAGAGACCCAGTACTTC. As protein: CASSPDRGRFQETQYF.

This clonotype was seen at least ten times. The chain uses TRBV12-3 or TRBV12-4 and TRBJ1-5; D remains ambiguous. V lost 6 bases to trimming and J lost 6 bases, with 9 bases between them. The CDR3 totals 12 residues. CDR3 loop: CASRIDPQPQHF. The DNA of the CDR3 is TGTGCCAGCAGGATTGATCCTCAGCCCCAGCATTTT.

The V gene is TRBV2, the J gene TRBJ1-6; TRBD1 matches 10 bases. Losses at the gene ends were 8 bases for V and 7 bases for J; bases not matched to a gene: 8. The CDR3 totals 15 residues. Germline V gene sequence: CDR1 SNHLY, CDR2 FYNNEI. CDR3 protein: CASSTGGAFNSPLHF. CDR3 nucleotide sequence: TGTGCCAGCTCGACAGGGGGCGCCTTCAATTCACCCCTCCACTTT. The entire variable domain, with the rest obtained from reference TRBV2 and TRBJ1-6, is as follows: EPEVTQTPSHQVTQMGQEVILRCVPISNHLYFYWYRQILGQKVEFLVSFYNNEISEKSEIFDDQFSVERPDGSNFTLKIRSTKLEDSAMYFCASSTGGAFNSPLHFGNGTRLTVT.

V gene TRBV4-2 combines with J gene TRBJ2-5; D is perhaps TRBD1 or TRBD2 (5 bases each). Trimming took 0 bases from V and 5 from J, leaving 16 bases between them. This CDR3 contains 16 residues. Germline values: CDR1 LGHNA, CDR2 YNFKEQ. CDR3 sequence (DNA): TGTGCCAGCAGCCAAGATGGGGTAGAGGGGTCGGAGACCCAGTACTTC. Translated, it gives CASSQDGVEGSETQYF.

The CDR3 nucleotides read TGTGCCAGCACCTCTAGCGAGGGATACCCCTACAATGAGCAGTTCTTC. Translation: CASTSSEGYPYNEQFF. The chain joins TRBV18 to TRBJ2-1, with D perhaps TRBD2 (6 bases). CDR1 is KGHSH and CDR2 is LQKENI in the germline V gene. The CDR3 sequence is 16 residues long. V lost 8 bases and J lost 2, with 19 bases in between.

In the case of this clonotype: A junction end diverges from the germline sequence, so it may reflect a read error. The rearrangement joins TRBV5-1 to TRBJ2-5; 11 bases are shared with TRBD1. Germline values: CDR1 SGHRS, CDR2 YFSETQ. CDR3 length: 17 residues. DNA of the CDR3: TGCGCCAGCAGCTTGGGATTCTGGACAGGGGGCGCGGAGACCCATTACTTC. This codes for CASSLGFWTGGAETHYF.

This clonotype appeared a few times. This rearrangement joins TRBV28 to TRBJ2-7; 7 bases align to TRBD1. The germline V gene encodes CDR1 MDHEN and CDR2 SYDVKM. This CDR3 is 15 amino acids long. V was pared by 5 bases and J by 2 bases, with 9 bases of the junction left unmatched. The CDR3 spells CASSGSDRATYEQYF. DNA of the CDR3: TGTGCCAGCAGTGGTTCCGACAGGGCTACCTACGAGCAGTACTTC.

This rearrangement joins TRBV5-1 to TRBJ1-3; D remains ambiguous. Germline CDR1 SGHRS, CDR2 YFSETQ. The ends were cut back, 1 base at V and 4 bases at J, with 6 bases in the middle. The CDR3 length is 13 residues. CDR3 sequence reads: CASSLRLGNTIYF. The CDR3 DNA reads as TGCGCCAGCAGCTTGCGATTAGGAAACACCATATATTTT.

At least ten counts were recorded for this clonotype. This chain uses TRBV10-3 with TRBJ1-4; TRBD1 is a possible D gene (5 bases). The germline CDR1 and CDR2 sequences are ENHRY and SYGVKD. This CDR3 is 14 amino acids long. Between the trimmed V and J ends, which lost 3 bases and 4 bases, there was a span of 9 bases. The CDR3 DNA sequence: TGTGCCATCAGTGAATTGGGGGGTAATGAAAAACTGTTTTTT. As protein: CAISELGGNEKLFF.

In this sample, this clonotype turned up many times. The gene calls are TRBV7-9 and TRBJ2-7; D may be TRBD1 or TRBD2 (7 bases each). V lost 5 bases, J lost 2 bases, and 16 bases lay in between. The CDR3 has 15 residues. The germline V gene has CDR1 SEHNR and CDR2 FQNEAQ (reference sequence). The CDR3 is CASSHRQGGAYEQYF. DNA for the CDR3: TGTGCCAGCAGCCATCGACAGGGAGGGGCCTACGAGCAGTACTTC.

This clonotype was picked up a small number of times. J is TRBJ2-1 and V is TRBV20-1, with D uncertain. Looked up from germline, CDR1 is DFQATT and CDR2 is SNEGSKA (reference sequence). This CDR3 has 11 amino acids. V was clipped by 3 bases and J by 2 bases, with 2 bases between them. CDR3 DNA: TGCAGTGCTAGCACCTACAATGAGCAGTTCTTC. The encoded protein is CSASTYNEQFF.

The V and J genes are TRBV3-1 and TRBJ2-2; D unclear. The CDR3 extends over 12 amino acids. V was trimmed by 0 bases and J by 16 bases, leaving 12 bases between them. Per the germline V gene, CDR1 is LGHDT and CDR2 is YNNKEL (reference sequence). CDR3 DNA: TGTGCCAGCAGCCAAGAGAGTGCGATACCGTTTTTT. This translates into CASSQESAIPFF.

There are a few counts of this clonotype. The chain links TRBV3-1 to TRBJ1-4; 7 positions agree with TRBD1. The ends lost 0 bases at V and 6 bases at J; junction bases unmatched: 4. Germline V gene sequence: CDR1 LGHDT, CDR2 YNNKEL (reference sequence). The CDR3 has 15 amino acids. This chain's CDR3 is CASSQESTGDEKLFF. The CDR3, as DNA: TGTGCCAGCAGCCAAGAATCCACAGGGGATGAAAAACTGTTTTTT.

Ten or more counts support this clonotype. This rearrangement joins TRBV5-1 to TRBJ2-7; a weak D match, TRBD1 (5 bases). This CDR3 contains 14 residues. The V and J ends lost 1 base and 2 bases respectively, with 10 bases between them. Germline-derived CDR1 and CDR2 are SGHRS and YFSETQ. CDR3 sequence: CASSLTGDTYEQYF. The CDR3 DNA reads TGCGCCAGCAGCTTGACAGGAGATACCTACGAGCAGTACTTC.

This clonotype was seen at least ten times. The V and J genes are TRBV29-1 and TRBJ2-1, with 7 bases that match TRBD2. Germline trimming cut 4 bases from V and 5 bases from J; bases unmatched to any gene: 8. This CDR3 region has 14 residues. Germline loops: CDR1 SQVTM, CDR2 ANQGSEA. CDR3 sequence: CSVVAVSGHNEQFF. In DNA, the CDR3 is TGCAGCGTTGTGGCGGTTAGCGGGCACAATGAGCAGTTCTTC.

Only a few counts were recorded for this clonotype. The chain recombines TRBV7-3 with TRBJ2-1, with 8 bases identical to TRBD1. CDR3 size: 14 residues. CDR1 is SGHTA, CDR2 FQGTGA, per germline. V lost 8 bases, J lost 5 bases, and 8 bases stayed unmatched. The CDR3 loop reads CASGETGVDNEQFF. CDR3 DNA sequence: TGTGCCAGCGGTGAGACAGGGGTGGACAATGAGCAGTTCTTC.

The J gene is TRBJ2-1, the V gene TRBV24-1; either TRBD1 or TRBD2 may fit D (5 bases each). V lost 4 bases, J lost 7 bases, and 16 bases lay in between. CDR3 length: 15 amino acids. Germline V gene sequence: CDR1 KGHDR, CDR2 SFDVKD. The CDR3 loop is CATSDPGRSGNEQFF. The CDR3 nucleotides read TGTGCCACCAGTGACCCGGGACGGAGCGGTAATGAGCAGTTCTTC.

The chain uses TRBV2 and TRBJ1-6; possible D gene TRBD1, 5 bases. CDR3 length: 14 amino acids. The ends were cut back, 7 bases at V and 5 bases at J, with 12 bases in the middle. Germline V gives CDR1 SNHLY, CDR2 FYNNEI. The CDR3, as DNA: TGTGCCAGCACCCGGTTAGGGGATAATTCACCCCTCCACTTT. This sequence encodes CASTRLGDNSPLHF.

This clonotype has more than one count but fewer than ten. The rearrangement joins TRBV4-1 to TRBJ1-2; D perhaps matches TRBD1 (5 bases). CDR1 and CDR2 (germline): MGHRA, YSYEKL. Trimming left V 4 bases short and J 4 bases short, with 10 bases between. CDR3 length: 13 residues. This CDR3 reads CASSPDIAYGYTF. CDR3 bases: TGCGCCAGCAGCCCGGACATTGCCTATGGCTACACCTTC.

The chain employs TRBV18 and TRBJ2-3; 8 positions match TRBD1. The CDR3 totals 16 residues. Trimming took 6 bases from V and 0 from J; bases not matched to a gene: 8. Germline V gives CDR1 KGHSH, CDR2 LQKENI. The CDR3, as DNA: TGTGCCAGCTCGGACGGACAGGGAGCTAGCACAGATACGCAGTATTTT. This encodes CASSDGQGASTDTQYF.

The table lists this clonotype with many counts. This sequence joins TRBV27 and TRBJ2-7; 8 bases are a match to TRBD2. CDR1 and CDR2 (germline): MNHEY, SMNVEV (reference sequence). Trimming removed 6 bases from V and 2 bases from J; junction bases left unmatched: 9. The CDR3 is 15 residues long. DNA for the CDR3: TGTGCCAGCAGACAGCCGGGGGGGGGCACCTACGAGCAGTACTTC. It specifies CASRQPGGGTYEQYF.